This entry describes one T cell receptor (beta chain). Its target is not known. V shed 4 bases and J 3 bases; nucleotides not matched to a gene: 6. The CDR3 is 14 amino acids. Germline loops: CDR1 SQVTM, CDR2 ANQGSEA. Using unique molecular identifiers, the investigators prepared the TCRbeta library. TCRdb re-called the PCR reads with MiXCR, one entry per CDR3 protein. The table has 500,000 to 750,000 distinct CDR3 sequences, 25% to 30% seen once. The data derive from a study of T-cell reconstitution after alpha-beta-depleted transplantation in children. General observations from the study: T-cell counts and diversity were attributed mostly to newly produced T cells one year after transplant.

The receptor's source is a boy less than two years old with Wiskott-Aldrich syndrome, due to receive a stem cell transplant. The V call is TRBV29-1, the J call TRBJ2-3, with 8 bases that match TRBD2. This sample comprised PBMCs, obtained before TCRalphabeta/CD19-depleted stem cell transplant. The CDR3 is CSVAPGGRTDTQYF. The CDR3 DNA follows: TGCAGCGTTGCCCCCGGCGGGAGGACAGATACGCAGTATTTT.